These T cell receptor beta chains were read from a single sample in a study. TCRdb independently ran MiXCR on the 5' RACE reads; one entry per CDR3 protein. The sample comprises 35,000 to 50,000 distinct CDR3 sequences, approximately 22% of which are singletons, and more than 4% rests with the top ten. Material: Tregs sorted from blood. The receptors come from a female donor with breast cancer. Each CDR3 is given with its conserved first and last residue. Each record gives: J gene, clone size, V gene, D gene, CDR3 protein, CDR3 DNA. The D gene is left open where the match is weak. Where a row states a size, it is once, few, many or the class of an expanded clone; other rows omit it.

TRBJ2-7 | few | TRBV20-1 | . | CSVEKGTPYEQYF | TGCAGTGTTGAGAAAGGGACACCCTACGAGCAGTACTTC
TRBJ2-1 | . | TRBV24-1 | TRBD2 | CATGTVAGGHYNEQFF | TGTGCCACCGGGACCGTGGCGGGAGGCCACTACAATGAGCAGTTCTTC
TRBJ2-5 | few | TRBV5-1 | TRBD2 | CASSFSGRVGAEETQYF | TGCGCCAGCAGCTTTAGCGGGAGAGTCGGAGCCGAGGAGACCCAGTACTTC
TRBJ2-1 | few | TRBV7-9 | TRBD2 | CASSLAAGDDNEQFF | TGTGCCAGCAGCTTAGCGGCGGGAGACGACAATGAGCAGTTCTTC
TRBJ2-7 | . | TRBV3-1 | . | CASSQNLGGEQYF | TGTGCCAGCAGCCAAAATCTTGGAGGAGAGCAGTACTTC
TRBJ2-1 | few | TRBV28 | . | CASSFRRLSVYNEQFF | TGTGCCAGCAGTTTTAGGAGGCTTAGCGTATACAATGAGCAGTTCTTC
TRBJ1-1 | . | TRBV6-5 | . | CASSYSRFAEEAFF | TGTGCCAGCAGTTACTCGAGGTTCGCCGAAGAAGCTTTCTTT
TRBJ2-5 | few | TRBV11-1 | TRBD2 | CASSQTLAGGETQYF | TGTGCCAGCAGCCAAACACTAGCGGGAGGTGAGACCCAGTACTTC
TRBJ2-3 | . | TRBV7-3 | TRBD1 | CASSYGTGVTDTQYF | TGTGCCAGCAGCTACGGGACAGGGGTGACAGATACGCAGTATTTT
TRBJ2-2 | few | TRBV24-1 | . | CATSDFLQGKAGELFF | TGTGCCACCAGTGATTTCTTGCAGGGGAAAGCCGGGGAGCTGTTTTTT
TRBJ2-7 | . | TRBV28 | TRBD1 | CASSPGTGPYEQYF | TGTGCCAGCAGCCCAGGGACAGGGCCCTACGAGCAGTACTTC
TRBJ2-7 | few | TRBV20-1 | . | CSATGQNKDSYEQYF | TGCAGTGCTACCGGACAGAATAAGGACTCCTACGAGCAGTACTTC
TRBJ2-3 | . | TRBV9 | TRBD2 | CASSVALAVSTDTQYF | TGTGCCAGCAGCGTAGCTCTAGCGGTTAGCACAGATACGCAGTATTTT
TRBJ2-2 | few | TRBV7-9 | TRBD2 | CASSSRSGRDTGELFF | TGTGCCAGCAGCTCCCGGTCCGGGAGGGACACCGGGGAGCTGTTTTTT
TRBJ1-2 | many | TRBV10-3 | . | CAISDALDRNYGYTF | TGTGCCATCAGCGACGCTCTGGACAGAAACTATGGCTACACCTTC
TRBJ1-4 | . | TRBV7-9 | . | CASSSRQNHEKLFF | TGTGCCAGCAGCTCCCGACAGAACCATGAAAAACTGTTTTTT
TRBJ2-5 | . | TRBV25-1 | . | CASSAPETQYF | TGTGCCAGCAGTGCCCCAGAGACCCAGTACTTC
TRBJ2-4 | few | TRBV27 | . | CASSLWGGRVDIQYF | TGTGCCAGCAGTTTATGGGGGGGGCGCGTGGACATTCAGTACTTC
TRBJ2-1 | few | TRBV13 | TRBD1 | CASSIRDRGNNEQFF | TGTGCCAGCAGCATCCGGGACAGGGGCAACAATGAGCAGTTCTTC
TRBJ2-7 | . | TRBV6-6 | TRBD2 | CTSRRTSDNYEQYF | TGTACCAGCAGACGAACTAGCGATAACTACGAGCAGTACTTC
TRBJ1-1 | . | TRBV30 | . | CAWNRNTEAFF | TGTGCCTGGAACAGGAACACTGAAGCTTTCTTT
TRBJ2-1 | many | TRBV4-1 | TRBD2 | CASSQDSGAGGYNEQFF | TGCGCCAGCAGCCAAGATTCGGGGGCGGGAGGCTACAATGAGCAGTTCTTC
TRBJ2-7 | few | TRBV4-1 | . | CASSQVSSESYEQYF | TGCGCCAGCAGCCAAGTTTCGTCAGAATCCTACGAGCAGTACTTC
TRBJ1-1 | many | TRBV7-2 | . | CASSLTNTEAFF | TGTGCCAGCAGCTTAACTAACACTGAAGCTTTCTTT
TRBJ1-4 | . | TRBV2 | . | CASGAGEIQLEKLFF | TGTGCCAGCGGAGCAGGAGAGATCCAATTAGAAAAACTGTTTTTT
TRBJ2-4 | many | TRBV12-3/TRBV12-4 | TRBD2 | CASSFWGGKNIQYF | TGTGCCAGCAGTTTTTGGGGGGGCAAAAACATTCAGTACTTC
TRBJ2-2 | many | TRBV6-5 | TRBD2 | CASRGGTTNTGELFF | TGTGCCAGCAGGGGAGGGACGACGAACACCGGGGAGCTGTTTTTT
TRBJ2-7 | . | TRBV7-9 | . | CASSFGGTYEQYF | TGTGCCAGCAGCTTCGGCGGTACCTACGAGCAGTACTTC
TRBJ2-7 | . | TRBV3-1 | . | CASSHRGSSYEQYF | TGTGCCAGCAGCCATAGAGGAAGCTCCTACGAGCAGTACTTC
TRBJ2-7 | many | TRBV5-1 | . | CASSFLGRDYEQYF | TGCGCCAGCAGCTTCTTAGGTAGGGATTACGAGCAGTACTTC
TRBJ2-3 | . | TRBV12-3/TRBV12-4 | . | CASNEAVTSGSPTDTQYF | TGTGCCAGCAACGAGGCTGTAACGTCGGGGTCGCCAACAGATACGCAGTATTTT
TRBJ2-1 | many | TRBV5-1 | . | CASSLVAGASYNEQFF | TGCGCCAGCAGCTTGGTGGCGGGCGCCTCCTACAATGAGCAGTTCTTC
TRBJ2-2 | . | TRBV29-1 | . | CSVAVTGELFF | TGCAGCGTTGCCGTCACCGGGGAGCTGTTTTTT
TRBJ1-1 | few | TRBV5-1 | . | CASTLLGGLNTEAFF | TGCGCCAGCACCCTCCTCGGGGGGTTGAACACTGAAGCTTTCTTT
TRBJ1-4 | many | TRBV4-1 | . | CASSQLVFEKLFF | TGCGCCAGCAGCCAACTCGTCTTCGAAAAACTGTTTTTT
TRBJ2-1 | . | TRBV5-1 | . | CASSPNYNEQFF | TGCGCCAGCAGCCCGAACTACAATGAGCAGTTCTTC
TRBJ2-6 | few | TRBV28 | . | CASKSGARPGANVLTF | TGTGCCAGCAAATCCGGGGCGCGGCCTGGGGCCAACGTCCTGACTTTC
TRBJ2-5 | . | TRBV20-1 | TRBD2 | CTALAGERETQYF | TGCACCGCACTAGCGGGAGAGAGGGAGACCCAGTACTTC
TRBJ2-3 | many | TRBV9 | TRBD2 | CASSNEVREVGRTDTQYF | TGTGCCAGCAGCAACGAGGTGCGGGAGGTGGGACGCACAGATACGCAGTATTTT
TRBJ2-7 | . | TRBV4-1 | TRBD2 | CASSQEPLGGLAGTYEQYF | TGCGCCAGCAGCCAAGAACCCCTGGGAGGACTAGCGGGGACCTACGAGCAGTACTTC
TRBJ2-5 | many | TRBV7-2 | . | CASSLDLTETQYF | TGTGCCAGCAGCCTAGATCTGACCGAGACCCAGTACTTC
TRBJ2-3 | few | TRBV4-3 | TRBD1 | CASSPSTRTGSTDTQYF | TGCGCCAGCAGCCCTTCGACCCGGACAGGGAGCACAGATACGCAGTATTTT
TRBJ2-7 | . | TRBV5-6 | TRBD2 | CASSYATSGIAYEQYF | TGTGCCAGCAGCTATGCGACTAGCGGGATCGCCTACGAGCAGTACTTC
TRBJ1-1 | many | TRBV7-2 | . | CASSLLSTEAFF | TGTGCCAGCAGCTTATTGTCCACTGAAGCTTTCTTT
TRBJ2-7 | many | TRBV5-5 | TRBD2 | CASSAGAGVHEQYF | TGTGCCAGCAGCGCCGGAGCGGGAGTCCACGAGCAGTACTTC